This T cell receptor beta chain was captured by sequencing in a study of blood T cell repertoires in COVID-19. The germline V and J ends were trimmed by 3 bases and 1 base, with 6 bases remaining between them. CDR1 SEHNR and CDR2 FQNEAQ come from the germline V gene (reference sequence). This CDR3 region has 13 residues. Some clones are missing from TCRdb's copy, which holds only in-frame ones; the method was immunoSEQ multiplex PCR. The table shows nearly 50,000 clones, with around 87% occurring only once. The origin of this receptor is a woman older than 75 with COVID-19, enrolled during active disease. The sequencing input was peripheral blood. This chain uses TRBV7-9 with TRBJ1-1; no clear D. The CDR3 DNA reads as TGTGCCAGCAGCTTCAGTGCGAACACTGAAGCTTTCTTT. Its protein product is CASSFSANTEAFF. The variable domain in full, completed from reference TRBV7-9 and TRBJ1-1, reads DTGVSQNPRHKITKRGQNVTFRCDPISEHNRLYWYRQTLGQGPEFLTYFQNEAQLEKSRLLSDRFSAERPKGSFSTLEIQRTEQGDSAMYLCASSFSANTEAFFGQGTRLTVV.